This T cell receptor (beta chain) was identified during a study of cytomegalovirus exposure and HLA in healthy donors. Study-level results: It was reported in a later analysis that an Asian-associated ancestry cluster showed fewer N-insertions than the roughly 620-donor mean.

PCR amplification relied on 60 Vbeta primers (plus 13 Jbeta primers). TCRdb keeps only in-frame clones here, not all; method: immunoSEQ multiplex PCR. The profile shows 100,000 to 150,000 clones, just under 90% of them singletons. The sample holds a few counts of this clone. Its target is not known. Germline assignment: CDR1 LNHNV and CDR2 YYDKDF (reference sequence). V shed 1 base and J 3 bases; nucleotides not matched to a gene: 9. The CDR3 sequence is 18 residues long. This TCR was sampled from a woman aged 30 to 39 in good health and CMV-seronegative. The specimen was PBMCs. This chain connects TRBV15 to TRBJ2-7; 13 nucleotides agree with TRBD2. The CDR3 region is CATSRAGLAGVRYYEQYF. In nucleotides, the CDR3 is TGTGCCACCAGCAGAGCCGGACTAGCGGGAGTTCGGTACTACGAGCAGTACTTC. Looking up the rest from reference TRBV15 and TRBJ2-7 gives the full variable domain: DAMVIQNPRYQVTQFGKPVTLSCSQTLNHNVMYWYQQKSSQAPKLLFHYYDKDFNNEADTPDNFQSRRPNTSFCFLDIRSPGLGDTAMYLCATSRAGLAGVRYYEQYFGPGTRLTVT.